Shown below are 17 T cell receptor beta chains from a single sample sequenced in a study of monozygotic twins with inflammatory bowel disease (dated by TCRdb to the late 2010s). The receptor library was made with 5' RACE. The instrument given in TCRdb is Illumina HiSeq 2500. One entry per CDR3 protein sequence results from the TCRdb reprocessing of the reads, with DNA left out. This sample's records show approximately 300,000 distinct CDR3 sequences. The ten largest make up more than 4.5% of the sample. Sequenced input: blood. Receptors originate from a human donor with ulcerative colitis or Crohn's disease, or a healthy co-twin of an affected twin (not recorded which).

The rearrangement links TRBV28 to TRBJ1-5. Germline CDR1 and CDR2: MDHEN and SYDVKM. The CDR3 length is 15 residues. CDR3 in amino acids: CASSPPQGGPRPQHF.

The chain has TRBV14 and TRBJ1-2; TCRdb outputs TRBD1, but without DNA this stays unchecked. This CDR3 is 15 amino acids long. Germline CDR1 and CDR2: SGHDN and FVKESK. The CDR3 here is CASSHGTTFNYGYTF.

The V and J genes are TRBV12-3 or TRBV12-4 and TRBJ2-2; the TRBD1 assignment by TCRdb is unverifiable without DNA. This CDR3 has 13 amino acids. This CDR3 reads CASNRGPTGELFF.

The chain joins TRBV6-1 to TRBJ1-1. This CDR3 is built from 16 residues. Germline V gene lookup returns CDR1 MNHNS and CDR2 SASEGT. CDR3 residues: CASSVGNSGGWTEAFF.

This chain connects TRBV7-2 to TRBJ1-5. Germline V lookup: CDR1 SGHTA, CDR2 FQGNSA. This CDR3 comprises 13 residues. The chain's CDR3 is CASSSGTNQPQHF.

The chain joins TRBV6-1 to TRBJ1-4. The CDR3 length is 14 residues. CDR1 is MNHNS, CDR2 SASEGT, per germline. CDR3 amino acids: CASRRDAGGEKLFF.

V is TRBV5-4 and J is TRBJ2-6. This CDR3 contains 16 residues. Germline V gene lookup returns CDR1 SGHNT and CDR2 YYREEE (reference sequence). The CDR3 reads CASSLDGVAGANVLTF.

The chain couples TRBV10-2 to TRBJ2-7. Germline V gene lookup returns CDR1 WSHSY and CDR2 SAAADI. The CDR3 covers 13 residues. CDR3 sequence: CASSVGVSYEQYF.

This chain connects TRBV6-5 to TRBJ1-3; TCRdb picks TRBD1, but there is no DNA to check that call. Germline V gene lookup returns CDR1 MNHEY and CDR2 SVGAGI. CDR3 length: 15 amino acids. CDR3 residues: CASSYGTGRGNTIYF.

This sequence joins TRBV28 and TRBJ1-5; TCRdb's D call, TRBD1, is unchecked because there is no DNA. The CDR3 length is 16 residues. Germline V gene lookup returns CDR1 MDHEN and CDR2 SYDVKM. CDR3: CASSLYSGTENQPQHF.

The chain links TRBV27 to TRBJ1-1; TCRdb selects TRBD1, and the lack of DNA leaves this call unchecked. Germline values: CDR1 MNHEY, CDR2 SMNVEV (reference sequence). The CDR3 consists of 15 residues. The CDR3 loop reads CATLGTGTGGTEAFF.

The chain couples TRBV24-1 to TRBJ2-1; TCRdb's assignment of TRBD1 cannot be checked, as there is no DNA. Germline values: CDR1 KGHDR, CDR2 SFDVKD. This CDR3 is built from 13 residues. CDR3 loop: CATSDPGVNEQFF.

CDR3 loop: CASSLVGLFTGELFF. V and J are TRBV7-9 and TRBJ2-2; TCRdb's D call of TRBD2 is untestable without DNA. Germline V gene data show CDR1 as SEHNR and CDR2 as FQNEAQ (reference sequence). The CDR3 length is 15 residues.

The rearrangement links TRBV7-2 to TRBJ2-7; TCRdb's D gene call, TRBD2, goes unchecked for lack of DNA. Germline CDR1 and CDR2: SGHTA and FQGNSA. This CDR3 spans 11 amino acids. The CDR3 is CASSSLGEQYF.

V gene TRBV7-2 combines with J gene TRBJ1-1; TCRdb selects TRBD1, and the lack of DNA leaves this call unchecked. The CDR3 has 13 amino acids. Germline V gene data show CDR1 as SGHTA and CDR2 as FQGNSA. The CDR3 sequence: CASSRDRDSEAFF.

This chain links TRBV7-2 with TRBJ2-2; TCRdb returns TRBD2, unconfirmable since there is no DNA. This CDR3 has 17 residues. From germline, CDR1 is SGHTA and CDR2 FQGNSA. The CDR3 spells CASSPEGLAANTGELFF. Filled out from reference TRBV7-2 and TRBJ2-2, the complete variable domain reads GAGVSQSPSNKVTEKGKDVELRCDPISGHTALYWYRQSLGQGLEFLIYFQGNSAPDKSGLPSDRFSAERTGGSVSTLTIQRTQQEDSAVYLCASSPEGLAANTGELFFGEGSRLTVL.

The chain employs TRBV28 and TRBJ1-2; the TCRdb D gene call, TRBD1, has no DNA to confirm it. Germline V gives CDR1 MDHEN, CDR2 SYDVKM. The CDR3 is made up of 15 amino acids. The CDR3: CASSPSGQGNAGYTF.